The 2 T cell receptor beta chains below all came from one sample that was sequenced in a study of T cells expressing NK-cell markers. Using the 5' RACE reads, TCRdb records one entry per CDR3 protein without DNA. This table holds approximately 440,000 distinct CDR3 sequences. The source material was blood T cells: a sorted CD56 or NKG2C T cell subset, CD4+ or CD8+ T cells, or bulk PBMC T cells (not recorded which). The receptors come from a woman aged 45 to 65 in good health.

The chain combines TRBV15 with TRBJ1-1. The CDR3 loop spans 14 amino acids. Germline values: CDR1 LNHNV, CDR2 YYDKDF (reference sequence). The CDR3 loop reads CATRSRRDLAEAFF.

The rearrangement links TRBV5-1 to TRBJ2-1; checking the TCRdb D call of TRBD2 is not possible without DNA. This CDR3 contains 15 residues. Germline CDR1 SGHRS, CDR2 YFSETQ. CDR3 sequence: CASSPGTSGYNEQFF. Looking up the rest from reference TRBV5-1 and TRBJ2-1 gives the full variable domain: KAGVTQTPRYLIKTRGQQVTLSCSPISGHRSVSWYQQTPGQGLQFLFEYFSETQRNKGNFPGRFSGRQFSNSRSEMNVSTLELGDSALYLCASSPGTSGYNEQFFGPGTRLTVL.